One sample yielded the 24 T cell receptor beta chains listed below, sequenced in a study of high-grade serous ovarian cancer treatment subgroups. Tumor samples were taken before definitive surgery or chemotherapy. Measured with immunoSEQ multiplex PCR; TCRdb has only the in-frame clones, and not every one. The sample comprises about 1,200 clones, around 63% of which are singletons, and roughly 10% rests with the top ten. The material sequenced was tumor tissue. Every receptor here comes from a human donor with high-grade serous ovarian cancer.

This rearrangement joins TRBV4-1 to TRBJ2-7; 8 bases agree with TRBD2. The CDR3 runs to 14 residues. CDR1 is MGHRA, CDR2 YSYEKL, per germline. The ends lost 2 bases at V and 6 bases at J; junction bases unmatched: 6. The CDR3 loop is CASSQPAGEGEQYF. The CDR3, as DNA: TGCGCCAGCAGCCAACCAGCGGGAGAGGGCGAGCAGTACTTC.

The chain joins TRBV5-1 to TRBJ2-3; D assignment may be TRBD1 or TRBD2 (5 bases each). CDR3 length: 15 residues. Germline assignment: CDR1 SGHRS and CDR2 YFSETQ. Trimming removed 0 bases at V and 2 bases at J, with 10 bases between. CDR3 DNA sequence: TGCGCCAGCAGCTTGGGAGGGGTCAACACAGATACGCAGTATTTT. It specifies CASSLGGVNTDTQYF.

This clone counts as large. The rearrangement uses TRBV18 and TRBJ2-1, with TRBD1 matching 10 bases. Germline V gene sequence: CDR1 KGHSH, CDR2 LQKENI. The V and J ends lost 6 bases and 3 bases, in that order; junction bases with no gene match: 14. This CDR3 contains 18 residues. CDR3 DNA sequence: TGTGCCAGCTCGTCCCTACCGGGACAGGGGTCCAACTACAATGAGCAGTTCTTC. This sequence encodes CASSSLPGQGSNYNEQFF.

V is TRBV4-1 and J is TRBJ1-6; perhaps TRBD1 as D (6 bases). Germline CDR1 MGHRA, CDR2 YSYEKL. This CDR3 region has 15 residues. Trimming stripped 0 bases from V and 8 bases from J, with 11 bases between. Written as DNA, the CDR3 is TGCGCCAGCAGCCAAGATCCAGGGGTCGATTCACCCCTCCACTTT. It codes for CASSQDPGVDSPLHF.

The V and J genes are TRBV27 and TRBJ1-1; tentatively, D is TRBD1 (5 bases). Trimming took off 6 bases at V and 1 base at J, with 12 bases between the two ends. CDR3 size: 14 residues. Germline values: CDR1 MNHEY, CDR2 SMNVEV (reference sequence). The CDR3 reads CASREWGPNTEAFF. CDR3 sequence (DNA): TGTGCCAGCAGGGAATGGGGCCCGAACACTGAAGCTTTCTTT.

The chain combines TRBV4-3 with TRBJ1-3, with D unclear. This CDR3 contains 17 residues. Germline values: CDR1 LGHNA, CDR2 YSLEER. V was pared by 4 bases and J by 3 bases, with 19 bases between. The CDR3 loop reads CASSPREFGSGGNTIYF. Here the CDR3 DNA reads TGCGCCAGCAGCCCGAGGGAGTTCGGGTCAGGTGGAAACACCATATATTTT.

The rearrangement links TRBV30 to TRBJ2-3; no reliable D call. The CDR3 consists of 13 residues. V gave up 7 bases and J gave up 3 bases, with 14 bases separating them. Germline CDR1 and CDR2: GTSNPN and SVGIG (reference sequence). CDR3 loop: CASGQELTDTQYF. In DNA, the CDR3 is TGTGCCTCCGGGCAGGAATTAACAGATACGCAGTATTTT.

The rearrangement joins TRBV5-6 to TRBJ2-7, with 7 bases identical to TRBD2. CDR3 size: 15 residues. V lost 0 bases and J lost 4; bases outside the gene matches: 7. The V gene's germline CDR1 is SGHDT and CDR2 YYEEEE. CDR3 nucleotide sequence: TGTGCCAGCAGCTTGGGGGAGGGCTATCTGTACGAGCAGTACTTC. It is translated as CASSLGEGYLYEQYF. Complete variable domain (other parts from reference TRBV5-6 and TRBJ2-7): DAGVTQSPTHLIKTRGQQVTLRCSPKSGHDTVSWYQQALGQGPQFIFQYYEEEERQRGNFPDRFSGHQFPNYSSELNVNALLLGDSALYLCASSLGEGYLYEQYFGPGTRLTVT.

The chain combines TRBV5-1 with TRBJ2-1, with 10 nucleotides matching TRBD1. V gave up 1 base and J gave up 6 bases; unmatched junction bases: 13. The CDR3 has 18 amino acids. Germline values: CDR1 SGHRS, CDR2 YFSETQ. CDR3 sequence reads: CASSLSSSGTGVSNEQFF. CDR3 coding DNA: TGCGCCAGCAGCTTGAGTTCGTCCGGGACAGGGGTAAGCAATGAGCAGTTCTTC. The variable domain in full, completed from reference TRBV5-1 and TRBJ2-1, reads KAGVTQTPRYLIKTRGQQVTLSCSPISGHRSVSWYQQTPGQGLQFLFEYFSETQRNKGNFPGRFSGRQFSNSRSEMNVSTLELGDSALYLCASSLSSSGTGVSNEQFFGPGTRLTVL.

The CDR3 DNA sequence: TGTGCCAGCAGCTTATCAGACACATTTAATTCACCCCTCCACTTT. It translates to CASSLSDTFNSPLHF. J is TRBJ1-6 and V is TRBV7-9; no clear D. V was clipped by 2 bases and J by 6 bases, with 11 bases between them. CDR3 length: 15 residues. From germline, CDR1 is SEHNR and CDR2 FQNEAQ (reference sequence).

The table lists this clone with a count of one. CDR3 sequence (DNA): TGTGCCAGCAGACAGTCTAGGCGCCCGGGACTGGACTCTGGAAACACCATATATTTT. Amino acid sequence: CASRQSRRPGLDSGNTIYF. The V and J genes are TRBV2 and TRBJ1-3, with D perhaps matching TRBD1 (5 bases). Germline V gene data show CDR1 as SNHLY and CDR2 as FYNNEI. CDR3 length: 19 residues. Deletions cut 6 bases from V and 0 bases from J, with 24 bases between.

The chain employs TRBV5-1 and TRBJ2-5, with D perhaps being TRBD1 or TRBD2 (5 bases each). The CDR3 has 15 amino acids. V gave up 0 bases and J gave up 5 bases, with 14 bases separating them. CDR1 is SGHRS and CDR2 is YFSETQ in the germline V gene. CDR3 sequence reads: CASSLVSSWGETQYF. The CDR3 coding sequence is TGCGCCAGCAGCTTGGTGTCTAGCTGGGGGGAGACCCAGTACTTC.

V gene TRBV29-1 combines with J gene TRBJ1-1; no clear D. Germline V gives CDR1 SQVTM, CDR2 ANQGSEA. Trimming left V 6 bases short and J 4 bases short, with 21 bases between. The CDR3 runs to 15 residues. Written as DNA, the CDR3 is TGCAGCGTCAGAGCCCCCTCCCAGAGCAGCACTGAAGCTTTCTTT. Amino acids: CSVRAPSQSSTEAFF.

The chain joins TRBV5-4 to TRBJ1-6, with D perhaps TRBD1 (6 bases). Germline CDR1 and CDR2: SGHNT and YYREEE (reference sequence). Trimming removed 0 bases at V and 8 bases at J, with 6 bases between. This CDR3 is 13 amino acids long. The CDR3 bases are TGTGCCAGCAGCTTGGGACAGGATTCACCCCTCCACTTT. This sequence encodes CASSLGQDSPLHF. The whole variable domain, filled in from reference TRBV5-4 and TRBJ1-6, reads ETGVTQSPTHLIKTRGQQVTLRCSSQSGHNTVSWYQQALGQGPQFIFQYYREEENGRGNFPPRFSGLQFPNYSSELNVNALELDDSALYLCASSLGQDSPLHFGNGTRLTVT.

The chain uses TRBV19 and TRBJ2-1; 9 bases are shared with TRBD1. CDR3 length: 16 residues. Germline V gives CDR1 LNHDA, CDR2 SQIVND (reference sequence). J was trimmed by 10 bases and V by 3 bases; bases with no gene match: 13. CDR3 coding DNA: TGTGCCAGTAGTATCTCGGGACAGGGCGGATGGGGGGAGCAGTTCTTC. Amino acids: CASSISGQGGWGEQFF.

V gene TRBV29-1 combines with J gene TRBJ1-4; no definite D call. CDR3 length equals 11 residues. The germline V gene encodes CDR1 SQVTM and CDR2 ANQGSEA. The ends were cut back, 4 bases at V and 7 bases at J, with 7 bases in the middle. CDR3 DNA: TGCAGCGTTGGAGAGCGTGAAAAACTGTTTTTT. It is translated as CSVGEREKLFF.

The chain is built from TRBV7-6 and TRBJ2-6; no clear D. Germline-derived CDR1 and CDR2 are SGHVS and FNYEAQ. V lost 1 base and J 11 bases, leaving 15 bases between the germline ends. CDR3 size: 15 residues. The CDR3 bases are TGTGCCAGCAGCTTAGGCCGCAGTTTGGTCGACGTCCTGACTTTC. This translates into CASSLGRSLVDVLTF.

This clone appeared once. The chain recombines TRBV7-8 with TRBJ2-7; 9 bases align to TRBD1. The germline CDR1 and CDR2 sequences are SGHVS and FQNEAQ. The CDR3 length is 14 residues. V lost 5 bases to trimming and J lost 7 bases; unmatched junction nucleotides: 9. The CDR3 spells CASSPNRGPGEQYF. The CDR3, as DNA: TGTGCCAGCAGCCCAAACAGGGGGCCGGGGGAGCAGTACTTC.

This chain joins TRBV27 and TRBJ2-7; perhaps TRBD2 as D (5 bases). The germline CDR1 and CDR2 sequences are MNHEY and SMNVEV (reference sequence). Between the trimmed V and J ends, which lost 4 bases and 0 bases, there was a span of 10 bases. The length of the CDR3 is 14 residues. The CDR3 DNA reads as TGTGCCAGCAGTTCTGGCGGGTACTCCTACGAGCAGTACTTC. Translating it yields CASSSGGYSYEQYF.

This clone is categorized as large. The chain carries TRBV5-1 and TRBJ2-2; D not resolved. This CDR3 region has 14 residues. Germline CDR1 SGHRS, CDR2 YFSETQ. Deletions cut 4 bases from V and 2 bases from J, with 9 bases between. The chain's CDR3 is CASSMGYNTGELFF. The CDR3 bases are TGCGCCAGCAGCATGGGCTACAACACCGGGGAGCTGTTTTTT. The whole variable domain, filled in from reference TRBV5-1 and TRBJ2-2, reads KAGVTQTPRYLIKTRGQQVTLSCSPISGHRSVSWYQQTPGQGLQFLFEYFSETQRNKGNFPGRFSGRQFSNSRSEMNVSTLELGDSALYLCASSMGYNTGELFFGEGSRLTVL.

The CDR3, as DNA: TGTGCCAGCAGCCCCGGGTGGGGGGGAAACACTGAAGCTTTCTTT. Its translation is CASSPGWGGNTEAFF. This sequence joins TRBV7-9 and TRBJ1-1; D might be TRBD1 (5 bases). The CDR3 consists of 15 residues. V dropped 5 bases and J dropped 2 bases, with 15 bases sitting between them. Germline V gene sequence: CDR1 SEHNR, CDR2 FQNEAQ (reference sequence).

This clone was observed a handful of times. The chain couples TRBV6-6 to TRBJ1-1; no clear D. CDR3 size: 13 residues. The germline V and J ends were trimmed by 0 bases and 0 bases, with 2 bases remaining between them. Germline CDR1 reads MNHNY; CDR2 reads SVGAGI (reference sequence). As DNA, the CDR3 is TGTGCCAGCAGTTACTCGATGAACACTGAAGCTTTCTTT. Its protein product is CASSYSMNTEAFF.

The chain joins TRBV13 to TRBJ2-7; 9 bases line up with TRBD1. The CDR3 has 15 amino acids. CDR1 and CDR2 from the germline V gene are PRHDT and FYEKMQ (reference sequence). V dropped 2 bases and J dropped 3; count of bases not matched to a gene: 5. DNA for the CDR3: TGTGCCAGCAGCTTAAGGGGACAGGGCTTCTACGAGCAGTACTTC. Translated: CASSLRGQGFYEQYF.

CDR3 residues: CASRSGNEQFF. The DNA for the CDR3 is TGCGCCAGCAGAAGCGGCAATGAGCAGTTCTTC. The chain couples TRBV5-1 to TRBJ2-1; tentatively, D is TRBD2 (5 bases). The CDR3 covers 11 residues. CDR1 is SGHRS, CDR2 YFSETQ, per germline. V shed 5 bases and J shed 6 bases, with 6 bases lying between them.